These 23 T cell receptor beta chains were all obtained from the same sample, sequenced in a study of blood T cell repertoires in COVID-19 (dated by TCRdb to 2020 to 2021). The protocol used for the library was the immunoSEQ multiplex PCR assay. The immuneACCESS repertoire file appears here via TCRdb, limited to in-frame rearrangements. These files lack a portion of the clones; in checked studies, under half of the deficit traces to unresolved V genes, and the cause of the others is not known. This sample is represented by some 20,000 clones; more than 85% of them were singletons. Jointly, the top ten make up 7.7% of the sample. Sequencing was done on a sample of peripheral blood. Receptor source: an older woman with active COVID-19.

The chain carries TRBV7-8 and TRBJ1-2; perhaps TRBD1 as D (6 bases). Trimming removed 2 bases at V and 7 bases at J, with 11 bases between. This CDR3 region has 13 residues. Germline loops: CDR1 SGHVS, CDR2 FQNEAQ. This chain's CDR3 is CASSLLQGSGYTF. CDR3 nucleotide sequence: TGTGCCAGCAGCTTACTACAGGGAAGTGGCTACACCTTC.

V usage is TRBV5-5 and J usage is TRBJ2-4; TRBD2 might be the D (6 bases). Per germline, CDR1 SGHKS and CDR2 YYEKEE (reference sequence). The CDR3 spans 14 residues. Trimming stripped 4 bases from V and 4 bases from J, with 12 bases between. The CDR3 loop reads CASSQGGSKNIQYF. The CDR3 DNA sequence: TGTGCCAGCAGCCAGGGAGGCAGTAAAAACATTCAGTACTTC.

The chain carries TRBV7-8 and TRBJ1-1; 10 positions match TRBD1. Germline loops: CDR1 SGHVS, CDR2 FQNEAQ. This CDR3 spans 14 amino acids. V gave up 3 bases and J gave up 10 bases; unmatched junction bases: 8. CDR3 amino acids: CASSLGQGIFVAFF. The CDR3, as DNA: TGTGCCAGCAGCTTGGGACAGGGGATCTTTGTAGCTTTCTTT.

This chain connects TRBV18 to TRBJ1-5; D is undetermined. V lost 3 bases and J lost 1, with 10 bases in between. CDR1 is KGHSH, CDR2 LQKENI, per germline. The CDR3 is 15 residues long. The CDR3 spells CASSPERLSNQPQHF. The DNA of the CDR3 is TGTGCCAGCTCACCCGAGAGACTGAGCAATCAGCCCCAGCATTTT. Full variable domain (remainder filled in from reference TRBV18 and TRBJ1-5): NAGVMQNPRHLVRRRGQEARLRCSPMKGHSHVYWYRQLPEEGLKFMVYLQKENIIDESGMPKERFSAEFPKEGPSILRIQQVVRGDSAAYFCASSPERLSNQPQHFGDGTRLSIL.

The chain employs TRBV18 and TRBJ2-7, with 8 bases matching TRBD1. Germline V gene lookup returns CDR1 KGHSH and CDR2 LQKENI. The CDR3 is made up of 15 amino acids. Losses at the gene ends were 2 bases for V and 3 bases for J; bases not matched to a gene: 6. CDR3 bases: TGTGCCAGCTCACCAACGGACAGGGCGTTCTACGAGCAGTACTTC. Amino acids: CASSPTDRAFYEQYF.

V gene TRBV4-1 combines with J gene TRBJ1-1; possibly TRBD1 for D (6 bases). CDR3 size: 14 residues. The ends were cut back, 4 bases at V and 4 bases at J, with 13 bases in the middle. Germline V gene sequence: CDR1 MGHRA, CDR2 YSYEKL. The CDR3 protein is CASSLQGRGTEAFF. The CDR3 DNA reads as TGCGCCAGCAGCCTACAGGGAAGGGGCACTGAAGCTTTCTTT.

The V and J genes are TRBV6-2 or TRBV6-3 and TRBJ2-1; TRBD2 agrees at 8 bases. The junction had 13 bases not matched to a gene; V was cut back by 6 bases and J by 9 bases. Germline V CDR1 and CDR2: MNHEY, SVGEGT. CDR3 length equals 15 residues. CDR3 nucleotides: TGTGCCAGCAGCCCAAGCGGGGGAAGTGGTAGTGAGCAGTTCTTC. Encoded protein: CASSPSGGSGSEQFF.

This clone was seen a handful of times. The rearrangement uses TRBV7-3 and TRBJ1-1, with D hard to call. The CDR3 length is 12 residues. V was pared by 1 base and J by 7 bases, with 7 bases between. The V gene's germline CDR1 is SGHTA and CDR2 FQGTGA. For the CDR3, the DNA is TGTGCCAGCAGCTTAAATGGCAATGAAGCTTTCTTT. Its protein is CASSLNGNEAFF.

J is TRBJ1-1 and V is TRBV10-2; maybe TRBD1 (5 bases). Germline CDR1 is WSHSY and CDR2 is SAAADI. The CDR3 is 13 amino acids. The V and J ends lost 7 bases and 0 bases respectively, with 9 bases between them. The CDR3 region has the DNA TGCGCCAGCAACAGGAATATGAACACTGAAGCTTTCTTT. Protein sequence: CASNRNMNTEAFF.

The CDR3 DNA sequence: TGTGCCAGCAGCTTCGCCGGGACAGGAAACTATGGCTACACCTTC. This encodes CASSFAGTGNYGYTF. The rearrangement uses TRBV5-8 and TRBJ1-2; TRBD1 matches at 8 bases. This CDR3 has 15 residues. In germline, CDR1 is SGHTS, CDR2 YDEGEE. Germline trimming cut 2 bases from V and 2 bases from J; bases unmatched to any gene: 5.

The CDR3: CASSQGTGVPYEQYF. As DNA, the CDR3 is TGTGCCAGCAGCCAAGGGACAGGGGTACCCTACGAGCAGTACTTC. The chain joins TRBV14 to TRBJ2-7; TRBD1 matches 9 bases. The CDR3 contains 15 residues. The V gene end was trimmed by 1 base and the J gene end by 2 bases; junction bases not matched to a gene: 3. Per the germline V gene, CDR1 is SGHDN and CDR2 is FVKESK.

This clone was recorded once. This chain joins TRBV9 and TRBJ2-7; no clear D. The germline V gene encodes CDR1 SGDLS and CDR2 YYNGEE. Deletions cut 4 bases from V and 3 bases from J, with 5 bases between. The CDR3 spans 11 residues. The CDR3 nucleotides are TGTGCCAGCAGCCCCTACTACGAGCAGTACTTC. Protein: CASSPYYEQYF.

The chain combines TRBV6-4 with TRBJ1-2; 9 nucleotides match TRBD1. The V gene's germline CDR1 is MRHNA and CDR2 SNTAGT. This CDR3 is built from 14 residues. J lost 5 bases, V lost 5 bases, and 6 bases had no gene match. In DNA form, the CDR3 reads TGTGCCAGCAGTCCGGGACAGGGTTCTTATGGCTACACCTTC. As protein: CASSPGQGSYGYTF.

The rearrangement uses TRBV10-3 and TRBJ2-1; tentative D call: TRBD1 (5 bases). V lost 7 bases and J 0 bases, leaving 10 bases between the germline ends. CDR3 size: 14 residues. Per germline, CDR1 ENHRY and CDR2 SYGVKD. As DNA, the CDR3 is TGTGCCATCAAACAGGAGAGCTCCTACAATGAGCAGTTCTTC. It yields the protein CAIKQESSYNEQFF.

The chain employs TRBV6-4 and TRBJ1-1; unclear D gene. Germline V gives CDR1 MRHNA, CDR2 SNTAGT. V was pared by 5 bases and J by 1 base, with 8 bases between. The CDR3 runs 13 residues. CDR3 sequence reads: CASSLRENTEAFF. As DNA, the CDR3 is TGTGCCAGCAGTCTCCGGGAGAACACTGAAGCTTTCTTT.

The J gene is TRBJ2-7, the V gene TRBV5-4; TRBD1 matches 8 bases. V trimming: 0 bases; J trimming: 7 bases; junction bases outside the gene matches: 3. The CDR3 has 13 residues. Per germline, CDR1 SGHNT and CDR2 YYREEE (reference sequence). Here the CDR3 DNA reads TGTGCCAGCAGCTTGGGACAGGGGTGGGAGCAGTACTTC. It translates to CASSLGQGWEQYF. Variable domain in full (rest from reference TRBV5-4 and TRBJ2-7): ETGVTQSPTHLIKTRGQQVTLRCSSQSGHNTVSWYQQALGQGPQFIFQYYREEENGRGNFPPRFSGLQFPNYSSELNVNALELDDSALYLCASSLGQGWEQYFGPGTRLTVT.

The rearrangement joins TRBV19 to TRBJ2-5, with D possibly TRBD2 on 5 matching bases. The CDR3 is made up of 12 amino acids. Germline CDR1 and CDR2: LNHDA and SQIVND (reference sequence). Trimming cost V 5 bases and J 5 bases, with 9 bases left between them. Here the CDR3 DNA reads TGTGCCAGTAGTCGGGGTTGGGAGACCCAGTACTTC. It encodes CASSRGWETQYF.

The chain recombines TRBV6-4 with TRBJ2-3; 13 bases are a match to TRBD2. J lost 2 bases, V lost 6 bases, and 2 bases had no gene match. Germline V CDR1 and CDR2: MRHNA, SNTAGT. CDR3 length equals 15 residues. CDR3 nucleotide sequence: TGTGCCAGCAGGGGGACTAGCGGGGACACAGATACGCAGTATTTT. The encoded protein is CASRGTSGDTDTQYF.

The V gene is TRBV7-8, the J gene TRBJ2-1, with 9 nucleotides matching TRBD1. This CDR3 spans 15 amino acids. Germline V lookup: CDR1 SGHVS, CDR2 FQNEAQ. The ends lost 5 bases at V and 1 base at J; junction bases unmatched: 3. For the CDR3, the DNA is TGTGCCAGCAGCGTGACAGGGGGGTCCTACAATGAGCAGTTCTTC. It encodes CASSVTGGSYNEQFF.

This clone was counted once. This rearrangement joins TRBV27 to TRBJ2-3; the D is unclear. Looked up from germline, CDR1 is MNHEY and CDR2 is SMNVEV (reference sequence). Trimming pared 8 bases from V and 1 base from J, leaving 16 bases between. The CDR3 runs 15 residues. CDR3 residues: CASGLGWRGTDTQYF. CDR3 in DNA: TGTGCCAGCGGCCTCGGCTGGAGAGGCACAGATACGCAGTATTTT.

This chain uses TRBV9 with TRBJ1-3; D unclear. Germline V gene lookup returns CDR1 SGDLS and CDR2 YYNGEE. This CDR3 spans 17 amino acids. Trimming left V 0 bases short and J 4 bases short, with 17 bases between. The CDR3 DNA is TGTGCCAGCAGCGTAGAGGAACGGGTGCGGAGAGGAAACACCATATATTTT. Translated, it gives CASSVEERVRRGNTIYF.

The CDR3 DNA reads TGCGCCAGCAGCTCTGACTTATTGGAAGCTTTCTTT. The encoded protein is CASSSDLLEAFF. The chain links TRBV5-1 to TRBJ1-1; D is uncertain. The germline V gene encodes CDR1 SGHRS and CDR2 YFSETQ. This CDR3 comprises 12 residues. The ends were cut back, 3 bases at V and 8 bases at J, with 11 bases in the middle.

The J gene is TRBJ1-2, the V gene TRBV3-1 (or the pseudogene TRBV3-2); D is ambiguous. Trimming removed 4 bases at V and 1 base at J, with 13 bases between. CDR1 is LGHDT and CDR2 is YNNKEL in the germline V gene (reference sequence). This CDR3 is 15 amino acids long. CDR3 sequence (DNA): TGTGCCAGCAGCCCACGGGGAGTACTTAACTATGGCTACACCTTC. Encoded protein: CASSPRGVLNYGYTF.